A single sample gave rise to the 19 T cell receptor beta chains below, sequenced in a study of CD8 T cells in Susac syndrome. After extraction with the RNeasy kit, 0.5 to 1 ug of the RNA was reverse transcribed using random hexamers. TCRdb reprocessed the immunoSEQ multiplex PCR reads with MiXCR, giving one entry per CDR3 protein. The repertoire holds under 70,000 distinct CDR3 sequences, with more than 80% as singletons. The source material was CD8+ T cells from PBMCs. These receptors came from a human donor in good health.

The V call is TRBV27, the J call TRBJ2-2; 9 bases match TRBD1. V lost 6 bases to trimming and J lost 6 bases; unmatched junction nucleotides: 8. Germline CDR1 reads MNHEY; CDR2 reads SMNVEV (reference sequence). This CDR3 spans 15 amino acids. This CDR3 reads CASSIVQGAPGELFF. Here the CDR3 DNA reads TGTGCCAGCAGCATAGTACAGGGGGCACCCGGGGAGCTGTTTTTT.

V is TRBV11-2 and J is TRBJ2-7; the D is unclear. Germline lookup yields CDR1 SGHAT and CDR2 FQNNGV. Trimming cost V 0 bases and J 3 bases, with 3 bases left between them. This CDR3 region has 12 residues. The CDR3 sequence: CASSLDSYEQYF. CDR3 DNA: TGTGCCAGCAGCTTAGACAGCTACGAGCAGTACTTC. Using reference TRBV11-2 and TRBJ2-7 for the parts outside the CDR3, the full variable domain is EAGVAQSPRYKIIEKRQSVAFWCNPISGHATLYWYQQILGQGPKLLIQFQNNGVVDDSQLPKDRFSAERLKGVDSTLKIQPAKLEDSAVYLCASSLDSYEQYFGPGTRLTVT.

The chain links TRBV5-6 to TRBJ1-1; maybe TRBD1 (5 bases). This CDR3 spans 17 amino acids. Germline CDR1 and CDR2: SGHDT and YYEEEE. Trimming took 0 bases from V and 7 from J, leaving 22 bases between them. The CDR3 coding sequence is TGTGCCAGCAGCTTGGTTGGCGCGGTCTTCGCGGGGCTTGAAGCTTTCTTT. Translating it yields CASSLVGAVFAGLEAFF.

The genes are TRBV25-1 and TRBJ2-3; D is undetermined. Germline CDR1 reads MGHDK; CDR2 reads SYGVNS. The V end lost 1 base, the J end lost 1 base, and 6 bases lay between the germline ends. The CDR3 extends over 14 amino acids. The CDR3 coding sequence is TGTGCCAGCAGTGAATTTGGGGGCACAGATACGCAGTATTTT. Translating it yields CASSEFGGTDTQYF.

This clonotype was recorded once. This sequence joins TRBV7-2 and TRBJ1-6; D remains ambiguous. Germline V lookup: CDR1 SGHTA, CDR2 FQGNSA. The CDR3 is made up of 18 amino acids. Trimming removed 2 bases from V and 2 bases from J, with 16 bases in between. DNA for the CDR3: TGTGCCAGCAGCTTAAGGTCTTCGCTAGGCGCCTATAATTCACCCCTCCACTTT. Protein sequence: CASSLRSSLGAYNSPLHF.

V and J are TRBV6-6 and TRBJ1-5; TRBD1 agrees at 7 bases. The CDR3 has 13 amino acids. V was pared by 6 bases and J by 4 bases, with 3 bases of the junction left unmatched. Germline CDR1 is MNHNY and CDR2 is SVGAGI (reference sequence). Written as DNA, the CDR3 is TGTGCCAGCAGAGCAGGGGGAAATCAGCCCCAGCATTTT. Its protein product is CASRAGGNQPQHF.

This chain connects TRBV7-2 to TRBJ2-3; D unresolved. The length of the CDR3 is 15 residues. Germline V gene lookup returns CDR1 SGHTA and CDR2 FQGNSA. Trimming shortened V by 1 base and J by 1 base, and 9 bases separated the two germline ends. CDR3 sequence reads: CASSLVLRGTDTQYF. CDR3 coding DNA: TGTGCCAGCAGCTTAGTGCTCCGGGGCACAGATACGCAGTATTTT.

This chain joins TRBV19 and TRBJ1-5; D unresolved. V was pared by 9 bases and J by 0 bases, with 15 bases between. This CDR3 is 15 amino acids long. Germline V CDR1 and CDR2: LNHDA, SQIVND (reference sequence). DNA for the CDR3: TGTGCCAGCCAAGGGAGGGCCTATAGCAATCAGCCCCAGCATTTT. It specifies CASQGRAYSNQPQHF.

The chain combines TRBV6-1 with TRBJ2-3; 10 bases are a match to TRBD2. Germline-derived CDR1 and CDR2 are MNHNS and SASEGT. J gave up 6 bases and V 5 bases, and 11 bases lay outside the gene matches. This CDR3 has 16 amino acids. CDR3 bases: TGTGCCAGCAGTCCTCAGCGGGGGGGTCGGTGGGATACGCAGTATTTT. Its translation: CASSPQRGGRWDTQYF.

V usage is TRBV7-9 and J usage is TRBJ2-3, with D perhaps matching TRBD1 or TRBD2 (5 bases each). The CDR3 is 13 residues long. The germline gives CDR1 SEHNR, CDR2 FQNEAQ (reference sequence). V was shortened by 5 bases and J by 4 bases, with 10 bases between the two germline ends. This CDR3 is CASSDRDADTQYF. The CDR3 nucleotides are TGTGCCAGCAGCGACCGGGACGCAGATACGCAGTATTTT. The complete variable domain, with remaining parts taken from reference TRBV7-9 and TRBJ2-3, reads DTGVSQNPRHKITKRGQNVTFRCDPISEHNRLYWYRQTLGQGPEFLTYFQNEAQLEKSRLLSDRFSAERPKGSFSTLEIQRTEQGDSAMYLCASSDRDADTQYFGPGTRLTVL.

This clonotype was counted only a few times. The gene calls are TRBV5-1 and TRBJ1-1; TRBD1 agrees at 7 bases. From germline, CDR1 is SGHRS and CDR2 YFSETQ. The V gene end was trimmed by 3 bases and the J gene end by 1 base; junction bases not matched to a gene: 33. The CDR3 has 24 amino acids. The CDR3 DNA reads TGCGCCAGCAGCTATCCTTCCGACAGGGCAGGCTCTTTGTGGCATGGTCAGTCGAACACTGAAGCTTTCTTT. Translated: CASSYPSDRAGSLWHGQSNTEAFF.

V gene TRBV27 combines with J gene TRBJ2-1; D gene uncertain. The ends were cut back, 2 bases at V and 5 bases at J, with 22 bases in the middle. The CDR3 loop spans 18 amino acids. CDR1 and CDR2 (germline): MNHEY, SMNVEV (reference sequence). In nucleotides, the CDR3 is TGTGCCAGCAGTTTACCCCCAGGACCCACAGTACGGCACAATGAGCAGTTCTTC. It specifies CASSLPPGPTVRHNEQFF.

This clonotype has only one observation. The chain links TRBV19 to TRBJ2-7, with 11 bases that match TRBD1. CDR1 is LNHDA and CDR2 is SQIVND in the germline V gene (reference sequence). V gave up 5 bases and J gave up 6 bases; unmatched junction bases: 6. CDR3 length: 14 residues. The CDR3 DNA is TGTGCCAGTAGTTACCGGACAGGGGGCGCCGAGCAGTACTTC. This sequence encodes CASSYRTGGAEQYF. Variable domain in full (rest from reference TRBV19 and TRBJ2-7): DGGITQSPKYLFRKEGQNVTLSCEQNLNHDAMYWYRQDPGQGLRLIYYSQIVNDFQKGDIAEGYSVSREKKESFPLTVTSAQKNPTAFYLCASSYRTGGAEQYFGPGTRLTVT.

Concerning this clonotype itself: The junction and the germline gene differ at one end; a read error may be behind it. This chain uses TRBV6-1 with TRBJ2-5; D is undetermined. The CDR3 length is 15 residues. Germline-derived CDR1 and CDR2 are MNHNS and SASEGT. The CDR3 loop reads CASCERSLKGETQYF. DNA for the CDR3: TGTGCCAGCTGTGAAAGGAGTCTAAAGGGAGAGACCCAGTACTTC.

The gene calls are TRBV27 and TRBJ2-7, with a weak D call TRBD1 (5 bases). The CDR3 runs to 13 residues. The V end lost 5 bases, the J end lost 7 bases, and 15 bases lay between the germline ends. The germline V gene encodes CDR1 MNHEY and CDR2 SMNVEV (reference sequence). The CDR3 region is CASSDRDGHEQYF. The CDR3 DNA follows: TGTGCCAGCAGTGACAGAGACGGGCATGAGCAGTACTTC.

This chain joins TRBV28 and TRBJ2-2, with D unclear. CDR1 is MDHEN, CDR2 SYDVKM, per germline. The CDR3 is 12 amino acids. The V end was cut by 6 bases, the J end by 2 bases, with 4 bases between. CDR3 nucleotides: TGTGCCAGCAGGAACAACACCGGGGAGCTGTTTTTT. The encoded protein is CASRNNTGELFF.

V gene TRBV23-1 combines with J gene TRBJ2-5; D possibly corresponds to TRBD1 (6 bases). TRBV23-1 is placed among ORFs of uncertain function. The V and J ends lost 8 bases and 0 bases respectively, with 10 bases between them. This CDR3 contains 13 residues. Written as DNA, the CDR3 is TGCGCCAGCCTTACAGGGTACCAAGAGACCCAGTACTTC. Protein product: CASLTGYQETQYF.

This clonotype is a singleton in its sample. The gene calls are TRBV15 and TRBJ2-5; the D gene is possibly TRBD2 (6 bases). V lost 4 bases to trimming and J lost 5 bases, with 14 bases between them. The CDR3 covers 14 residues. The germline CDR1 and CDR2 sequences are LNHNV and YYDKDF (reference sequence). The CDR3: CATSKGGDSETQYF. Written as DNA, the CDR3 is TGTGCCACCAGCAAAGGCGGGGATTCGGAGACCCAGTACTTC.

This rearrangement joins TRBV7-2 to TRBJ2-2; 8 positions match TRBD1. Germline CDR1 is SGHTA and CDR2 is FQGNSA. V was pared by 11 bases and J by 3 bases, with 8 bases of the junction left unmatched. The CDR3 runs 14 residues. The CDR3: CALKGQVDTGELFF. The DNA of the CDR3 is TGTGCCTTAAAGGGACAGGTGGACACCGGGGAGCTGTTTTTT.